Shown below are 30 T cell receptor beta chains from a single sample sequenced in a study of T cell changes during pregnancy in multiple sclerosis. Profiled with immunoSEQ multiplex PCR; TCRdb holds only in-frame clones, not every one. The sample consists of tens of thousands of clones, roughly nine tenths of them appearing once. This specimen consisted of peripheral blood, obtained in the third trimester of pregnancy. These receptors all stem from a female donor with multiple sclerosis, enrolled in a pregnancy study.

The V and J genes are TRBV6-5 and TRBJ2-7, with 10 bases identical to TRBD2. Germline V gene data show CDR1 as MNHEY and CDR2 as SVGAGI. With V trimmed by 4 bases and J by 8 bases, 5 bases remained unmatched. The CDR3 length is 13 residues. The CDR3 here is CASSSGLAVKQYF. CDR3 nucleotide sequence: TGTGCCAGCAGTTCAGGACTAGCGGTAAAGCAGTACTTC.

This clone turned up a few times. As DNA, the CDR3 is TGCGCCTCCCTTGGACAGGGGTATACCGAAGCTTTCTTT. Protein product: CASLGQGYTEAFF. The chain combines TRBV10-1 with TRBJ1-1, with TRBD1 matching 9 bases. CDR3 length equals 13 residues. From germline, CDR1 is WNHNN and CDR2 SYGVQD (reference sequence). Trimming took 11 bases from V and 8 from J; bases not matched to a gene: 12.

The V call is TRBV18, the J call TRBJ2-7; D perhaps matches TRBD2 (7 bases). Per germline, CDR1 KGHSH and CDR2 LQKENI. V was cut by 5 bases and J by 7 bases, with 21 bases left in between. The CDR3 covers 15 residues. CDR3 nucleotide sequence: TGTGCCAGCTCAGCCCCGGAGGCGGGGGCGGGAGAGCAGTACTTC. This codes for CASSAPEAGAGEQYF.

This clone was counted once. The CDR3 protein is CASSQGPGYGYTF. The CDR3 nucleotides read TGTGCCAGCAGCCAGGGGCCAGGTTATGGCTACACCTTC. J is TRBJ1-2 and V is TRBV7-3; D may be TRBD1 (6 bases). V shed 5 bases and J shed 5 bases, with 12 bases lying between them. Germline loops: CDR1 SGHTA, CDR2 FQGTGA. The CDR3 totals 13 residues.

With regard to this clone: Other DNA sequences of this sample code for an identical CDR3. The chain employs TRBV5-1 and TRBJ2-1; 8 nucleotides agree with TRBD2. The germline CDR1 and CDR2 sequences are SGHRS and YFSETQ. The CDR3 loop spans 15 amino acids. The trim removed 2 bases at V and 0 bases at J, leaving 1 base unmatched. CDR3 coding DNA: TGCGCCAGCAGCTTCCGGGAGGGCTCCTACAATGAGCAGTTCTTC. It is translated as CASSFREGSYNEQFF.

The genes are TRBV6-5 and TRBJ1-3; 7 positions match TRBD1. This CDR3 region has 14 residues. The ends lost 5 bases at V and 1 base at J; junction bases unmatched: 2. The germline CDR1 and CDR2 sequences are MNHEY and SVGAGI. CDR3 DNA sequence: TGTGCCAGCAGTCGACAGGGATCTGGAAACACCATATATTTT. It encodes CASSRQGSGNTIYF.

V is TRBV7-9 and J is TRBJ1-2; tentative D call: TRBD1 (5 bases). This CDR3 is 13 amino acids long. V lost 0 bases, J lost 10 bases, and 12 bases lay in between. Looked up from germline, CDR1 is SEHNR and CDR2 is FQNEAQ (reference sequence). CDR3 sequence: CASSLAGAVAYTF. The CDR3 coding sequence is TGTGCCAGCAGCTTAGCAGGGGCGGTAGCCTACACCTTC.

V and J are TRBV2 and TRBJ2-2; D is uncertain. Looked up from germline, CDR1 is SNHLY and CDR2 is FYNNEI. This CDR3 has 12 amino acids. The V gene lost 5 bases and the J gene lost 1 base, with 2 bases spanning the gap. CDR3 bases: TGTGCCAGCAGTCGGAACACCGGGGAGCTGTTTTTT. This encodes CASSRNTGELFF.

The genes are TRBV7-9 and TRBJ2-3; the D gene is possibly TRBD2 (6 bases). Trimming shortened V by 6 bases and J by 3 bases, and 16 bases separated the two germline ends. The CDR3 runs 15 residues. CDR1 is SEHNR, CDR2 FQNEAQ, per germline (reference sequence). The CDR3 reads CASRKGRGGTDTQYF. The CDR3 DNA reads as TGTGCCAGCAGAAAGGGACGGGGAGGTACAGATACGCAGTATTTT. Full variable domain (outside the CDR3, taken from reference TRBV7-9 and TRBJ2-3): DTGVSQNPRHKITKRGQNVTFRCDPISEHNRLYWYRQTLGQGPEFLTYFQNEAQLEKSRLLSDRFSAERPKGSFSTLEIQRTEQGDSAMYLCASRKGRGGTDTQYFGPGTRLTVL.

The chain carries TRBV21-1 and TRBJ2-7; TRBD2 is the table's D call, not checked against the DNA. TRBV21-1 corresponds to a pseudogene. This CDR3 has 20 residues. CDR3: CASSTRQGTSGSGRAFEQYF. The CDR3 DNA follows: TGTGCCAGCAGCACCAGACAGGGGACGTCCGGGAGCGGGAGGGCCTTCGAGCAGTACTTC.

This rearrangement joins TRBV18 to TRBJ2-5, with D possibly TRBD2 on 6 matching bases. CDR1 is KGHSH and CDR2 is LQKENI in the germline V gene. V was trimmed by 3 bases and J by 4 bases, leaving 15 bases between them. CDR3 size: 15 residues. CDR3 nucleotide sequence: TGTGCCAGCTCACCGACGGCCGGGGGAGGAGAGACCCAGTACTTC. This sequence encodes CASSPTAGGGETQYF. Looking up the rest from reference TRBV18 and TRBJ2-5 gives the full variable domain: NAGVMQNPRHLVRRRGQEARLRCSPMKGHSHVYWYRQLPEEGLKFMVYLQKENIIDESGMPKERFSAEFPKEGPSILRIQQVVRGDSAAYFCASSPTAGGGETQYFGPGTRLLVL.

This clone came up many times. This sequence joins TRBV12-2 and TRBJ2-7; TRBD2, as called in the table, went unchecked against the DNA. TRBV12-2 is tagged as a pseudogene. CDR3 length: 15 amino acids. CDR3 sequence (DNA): TGTGCAAGTCGCTTAGCTAGCGGGAGCTCCTACGAGCAGTACTTC. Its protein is CASRLASGSSYEQYF.

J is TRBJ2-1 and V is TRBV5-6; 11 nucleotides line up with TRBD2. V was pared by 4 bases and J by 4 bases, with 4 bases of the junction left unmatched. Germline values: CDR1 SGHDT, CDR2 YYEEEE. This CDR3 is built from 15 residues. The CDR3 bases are TGTGCCAGCAGCGCGGGGACTAGCGGATACAATGAGCAGTTCTTC. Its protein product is CASSAGTSGYNEQFF.

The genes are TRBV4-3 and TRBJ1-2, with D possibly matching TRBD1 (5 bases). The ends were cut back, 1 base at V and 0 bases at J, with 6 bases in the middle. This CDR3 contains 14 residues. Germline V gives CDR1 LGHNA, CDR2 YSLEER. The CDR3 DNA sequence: TGCGCCAGCAGCCAAGGACAGACTAACTATGGCTACACCTTC. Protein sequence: CASSQGQTNYGYTF.

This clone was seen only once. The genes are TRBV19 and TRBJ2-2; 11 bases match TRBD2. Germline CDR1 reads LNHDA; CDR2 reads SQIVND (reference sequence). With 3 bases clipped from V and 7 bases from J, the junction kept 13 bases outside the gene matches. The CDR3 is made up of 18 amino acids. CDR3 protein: CASSIRGSGRAGDGELFF. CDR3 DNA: TGTGCCAGTAGTATCCGGGGTAGCGGGAGGGCCGGGGACGGGGAGCTGTTTTTT. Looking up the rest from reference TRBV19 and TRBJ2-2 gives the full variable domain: DGGITQSPKYLFRKEGQNVTLSCEQNLNHDAMYWYRQDPGQGLRLIYYSQIVNDFQKGDIAEGYSVSREKKESFPLTVTSAQKNPTAFYLCASSIRGSGRAGDGELFFGEGSRLTVL.

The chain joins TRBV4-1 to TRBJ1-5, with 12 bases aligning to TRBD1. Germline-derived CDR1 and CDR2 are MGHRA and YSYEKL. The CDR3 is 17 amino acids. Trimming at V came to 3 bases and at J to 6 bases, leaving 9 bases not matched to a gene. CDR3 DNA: TGCGCCAGCAGCCAGACCCCCGGGACAGGGGGCCCTCAGCCCCAGCATTTT. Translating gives CASSQTPGTGGPQPQHF.

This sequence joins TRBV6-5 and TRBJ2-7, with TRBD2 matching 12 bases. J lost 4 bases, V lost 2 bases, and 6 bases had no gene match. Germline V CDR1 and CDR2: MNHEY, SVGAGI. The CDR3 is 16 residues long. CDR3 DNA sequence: TGTGCCAGCAGTTACGGACTAGCGGGACGCATTTACGAGCAGTACTTC. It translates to CASSYGLAGRIYEQYF.

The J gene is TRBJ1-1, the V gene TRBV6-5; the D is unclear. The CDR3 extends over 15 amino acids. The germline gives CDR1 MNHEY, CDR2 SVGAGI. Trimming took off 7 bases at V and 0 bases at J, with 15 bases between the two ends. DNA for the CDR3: TGTGCCAGCACCCCCGCGGGAAACATGAACACTGAAGCTTTCTTT. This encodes CASTPAGNMNTEAFF.

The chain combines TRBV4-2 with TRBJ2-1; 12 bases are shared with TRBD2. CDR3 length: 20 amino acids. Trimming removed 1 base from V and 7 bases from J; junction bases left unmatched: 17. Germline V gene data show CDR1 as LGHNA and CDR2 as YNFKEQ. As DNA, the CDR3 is TGTGCCAGCAGCCAAGTTTCGAGCGAAACTAGCGGGAGGAATTTGAATGAGCAGTTCTTC. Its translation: CASSQVSSETSGRNLNEQFF.

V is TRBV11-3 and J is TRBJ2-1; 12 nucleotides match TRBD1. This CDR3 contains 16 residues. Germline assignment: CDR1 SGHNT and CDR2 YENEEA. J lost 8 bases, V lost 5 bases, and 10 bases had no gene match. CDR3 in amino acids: CASSGSGTGGAYEQFF. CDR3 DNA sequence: TGTGCCAGCAGCGGATCCGGGACAGGGGGCGCGTATGAGCAGTTCTTC.

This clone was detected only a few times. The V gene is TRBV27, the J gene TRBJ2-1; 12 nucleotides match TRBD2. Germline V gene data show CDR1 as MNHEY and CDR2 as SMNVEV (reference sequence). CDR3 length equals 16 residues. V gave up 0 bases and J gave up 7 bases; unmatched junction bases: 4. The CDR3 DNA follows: TGTGCCAGCAGTTTATCGTCCCTAGCGGGAGGGAATGAGCAGTTCTTC. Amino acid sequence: CASSLSSLAGGNEQFF.

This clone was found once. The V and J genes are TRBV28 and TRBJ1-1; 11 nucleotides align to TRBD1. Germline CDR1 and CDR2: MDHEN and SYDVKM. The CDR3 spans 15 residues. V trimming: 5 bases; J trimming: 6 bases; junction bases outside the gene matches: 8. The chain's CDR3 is CASSPGTGGYAEAFF. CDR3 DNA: TGTGCCAGCAGTCCCGGGACAGGGGGTTATGCTGAAGCTTTCTTT.

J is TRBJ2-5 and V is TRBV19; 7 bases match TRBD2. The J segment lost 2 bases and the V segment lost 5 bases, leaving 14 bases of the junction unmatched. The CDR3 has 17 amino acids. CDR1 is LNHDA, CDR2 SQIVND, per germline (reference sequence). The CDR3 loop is CASSSLGGGVGQETQYF. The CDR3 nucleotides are TGTGCCAGTAGTTCTCTAGGCGGGGGAGTGGGGCAAGAGACCCAGTACTTC.

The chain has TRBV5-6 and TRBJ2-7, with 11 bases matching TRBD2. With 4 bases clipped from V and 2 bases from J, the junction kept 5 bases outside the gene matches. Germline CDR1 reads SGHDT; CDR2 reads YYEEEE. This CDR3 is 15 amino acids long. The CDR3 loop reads CASSTGTSGTYEQYF. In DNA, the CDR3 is TGTGCCAGCAGCACGGGGACTAGCGGAACCTACGAGCAGTACTTC.

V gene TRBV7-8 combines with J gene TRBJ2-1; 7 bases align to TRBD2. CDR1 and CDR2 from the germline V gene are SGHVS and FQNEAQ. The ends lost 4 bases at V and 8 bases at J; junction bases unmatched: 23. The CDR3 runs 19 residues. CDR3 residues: CASSSYYGEAGGSPHEQFF. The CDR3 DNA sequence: TGTGCCAGCAGCTCATATTATGGGGAAGCGGGCGGGAGTCCCCATGAGCAGTTCTTC.

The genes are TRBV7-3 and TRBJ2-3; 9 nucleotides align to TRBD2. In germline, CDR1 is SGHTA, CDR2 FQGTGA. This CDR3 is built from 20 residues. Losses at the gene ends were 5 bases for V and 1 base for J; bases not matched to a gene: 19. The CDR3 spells CASSLRAAGGPQARTDTQYF. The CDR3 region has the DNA TGTGCCAGCAGCCTGAGGGCGGCGGGAGGGCCACAAGCCCGCACAGATACGCAGTATTTT.

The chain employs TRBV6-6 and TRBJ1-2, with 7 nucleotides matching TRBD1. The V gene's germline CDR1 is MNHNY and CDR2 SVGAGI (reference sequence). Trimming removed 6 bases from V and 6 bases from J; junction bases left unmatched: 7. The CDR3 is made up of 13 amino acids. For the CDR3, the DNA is TGTGCCAGCAGCACAGGGGCCGGGGATGGCTACACCTTC. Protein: CASSTGAGDGYTF.

CDR3 region: CASSERLYRAIEQYF. Here the CDR3 DNA reads TGTGCCAGCAGTGAAAGGTTGTACAGGGCTATAGAGCAGTACTTC. The chain has TRBV6-1 and TRBJ2-7; a possible D gene is TRBD1 (6 bases). The CDR3 loop spans 15 amino acids. Trimming left V 2 bases short and J 7 bases short, with 18 bases between. CDR1 MNHNS and CDR2 SASEGT come from the germline V gene.

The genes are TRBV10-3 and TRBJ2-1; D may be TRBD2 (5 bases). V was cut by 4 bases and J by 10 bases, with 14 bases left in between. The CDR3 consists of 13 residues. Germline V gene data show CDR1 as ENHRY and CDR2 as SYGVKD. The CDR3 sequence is CAISALSTREQFF. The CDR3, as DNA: TGTGCCATCAGTGCCCTCTCAACTAGGGAGCAGTTCTTC.

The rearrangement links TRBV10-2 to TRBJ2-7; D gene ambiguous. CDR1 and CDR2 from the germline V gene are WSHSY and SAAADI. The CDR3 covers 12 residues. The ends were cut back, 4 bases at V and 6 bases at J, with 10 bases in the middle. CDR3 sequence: CASSAVDPEQYF. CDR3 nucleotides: TGCGCCAGCAGTGCCGTAGATCCCGAGCAGTACTTC.